Below are 28 T cell receptor beta chains sequenced from a single sample in a study of Ad26.COV2.S vaccination and SARS-CoV-2 variants (dated by TCRdb to about 2021). The treatment or condition tag for this specimen amounts to: about 20 received Ad26.COV2.S at low or high dose, single or two shots; several received placebo; per-sample allocation not given. For vaccine and placebo recipients, the sequenced repertoires came from samples collected on day 63 after the first injection. Library preparation employed the immunoSEQ multiplex PCR assay. What TCRdb holds here is the immuneACCESS table cut down to in-frame rearrangements. Part of the clones is not present; checked against another copy, under half of the missing clones reflect an unresolved V gene, and the others are unexplained. This sample holds over 400,000 clones; over 80% were observed only once. The biggest ten clones account for less than 2% of the sample.

Sequenced here: peripheral blood, sampled in a trial of Ad26.COV2.S vaccine versus placebo. All receptors derive from a person between 18 and 65 years old who received the Ad26.COV2.S COVID-19 vaccine or a placebo.

This sequence joins TRBV9 and TRBJ1-2; 7 nucleotides line up with TRBD1. This CDR3 spans 16 amino acids. J was trimmed by 4 bases and V by 4 bases; bases with no gene match: 13. Germline CDR1 is SGDLS and CDR2 is YYNGEE. The CDR3 bases are TGTGCCAGCAGCCCTTGGACAGGTGAAAGGGGCTATGGCTACACCTTC. As protein: CASSPWTGERGYGYTF.

The V gene is TRBV14, the J gene TRBJ1-2; D is unclear. Trimming removed 2 bases from V and 8 bases from J, with 9 bases in between. The CDR3 covers 12 residues. Germline-derived CDR1 and CDR2 are SGHDN and FVKESK. CDR3 loop: CASSQSVGGYTF. CDR3 sequence (DNA): TGTGCCAGCAGCCAAAGCGTCGGGGGCTACACCTTC.

V is TRBV3-1 (or the pseudogene TRBV3-2) and J is TRBJ2-1; 7 bases fit TRBD2. The CDR3 runs 16 residues. Germline loops: CDR1 LGHDT, CDR2 YNNKEL (reference sequence). V shed 2 bases and J 3 bases; nucleotides not matched to a gene: 7. The CDR3 loop reads CASSQRRGLGYNEQFF. CDR3 in DNA: TGTGCCAGCAGCCAAAGGCGGGGGTTGGGCTACAATGAGCAGTTCTTC.

The rearrangement uses TRBV5-1 and TRBJ2-5; possibly TRBD2 for D (5 bases). Trimming left V 4 bases short and J 1 base short, with 14 bases between. The CDR3 has 15 amino acids. Germline CDR1 and CDR2: SGHRS and YFSETQ. The CDR3 sequence: CASSAGLASQETQYF. CDR3 sequence (DNA): TGCGCCAGCAGCGCCGGACTCGCGAGCCAAGAGACCCAGTACTTC.

The V and J genes are TRBV28 and TRBJ2-7, with TRBD2 as a possible D gene (7 bases). The CDR3 sequence is 15 residues long. Germline loops: CDR1 MDHEN, CDR2 SYDVKM. V gave up 6 bases and J gave up 2 bases, with 17 bases separating them. The DNA for the CDR3 is TGTGCCAGCAGAGGGGGGGGGTCCGATACCTACGAGCAGTACTTC. Translation: CASRGGGSDTYEQYF.

This clone was detected once. V and J are TRBV7-2 and TRBJ1-1; D unresolved. Trimming pared 1 base from V and 0 bases from J, leaving 12 bases between. The germline gives CDR1 SGHTA, CDR2 FQGNSA. CDR3 length: 16 residues. This CDR3 reads CASSLVLWPVNTEAFF. DNA for the CDR3: TGTGCCAGCAGCTTAGTTTTGTGGCCTGTGAACACTGAAGCTTTCTTT.

V gene TRBV2 combines with J gene TRBJ2-3; D not resolved. Germline V gene data show CDR1 as SNHLY and CDR2 as FYNNEI. This CDR3 has 14 residues. V shed 5 bases and J shed 2 bases, with 11 bases lying between them. CDR3 bases: TGTGCCAGCAGTTATCTAAGGACCACAGATACGCAGTATTTT. This gives the protein CASSYLRTTDTQYF.

The chain uses TRBV29-1 and TRBJ1-3; D is ambiguous. Trimming stripped 2 bases from V and 4 bases from J, with 3 bases between. The CDR3 spans 11 residues. The germline V gene has CDR1 SQVTM and CDR2 ANQGSEA. This CDR3 is CSVELGNTIYF. In DNA form, the CDR3 reads TGCAGCGTTGAACTCGGAAACACCATATATTTT.

V is TRBV7-9 and J is TRBJ1-2; 8 bases align to TRBD1. Per the germline V gene, CDR1 is SEHNR and CDR2 is FQNEAQ (reference sequence). This CDR3 is 15 amino acids long. J was trimmed by 2 bases and V by 4 bases; bases with no gene match: 6. For the CDR3, the DNA is TGTGCCAGCAGCTCTACGGACAGGGTAAACTATGGCTACACCTTC. Translated: CASSSTDRVNYGYTF.

The V and J genes are TRBV3-1 (or the pseudogene TRBV3-2) and TRBJ1-2; no definite D call. CDR3 size: 14 residues. V lost 6 bases to trimming and J lost 1 base, with 12 bases between them. In germline, CDR1 is LGHDT, CDR2 YNNKEL (reference sequence). DNA for the CDR3: TGTGCCAGCAGTCGCAACAGTTTTAACTATGGCTACACCTTC. This translates into CASSRNSFNYGYTF.

The V and J genes are TRBV7-2 and TRBJ1-2; the match to TRBD1 covers 7 bases. V shed 4 bases and J 0 bases; nucleotides not matched to a gene: 14. Germline CDR1 reads SGHTA; CDR2 reads FQGNSA. The CDR3 has 18 residues. The CDR3 reads CASSSALHHRGANYGYTF. CDR3 sequence (DNA): TGTGCCAGCAGCTCAGCCCTTCACCACAGGGGTGCTAACTATGGCTACACCTTC.

The V and J genes are TRBV9 and TRBJ1-1; D may be TRBD1 (5 bases). Looked up from germline, CDR1 is SGDLS and CDR2 is YYNGEE. CDR3 size: 14 residues. V dropped 0 bases and J dropped 4 bases, with 10 bases sitting between them. The chain's CDR3 is CASSVGGAGTEAFF. CDR3 nucleotides: TGTGCCAGCAGCGTAGGGGGCGCGGGCACTGAAGCTTTCTTT.

The J gene is TRBJ2-5, the V gene TRBV12-5; TRBD1 matches 7 bases. CDR3 size: 15 residues. The V gene end was trimmed by 5 bases and the J gene end by 0 bases; junction bases not matched to a gene: 6. Germline values: CDR1 LGHNT, CDR2 FRNRAP. The CDR3 spells CASGPGQPYQETQYF. CDR3 DNA sequence: TGTGCTAGTGGTCCGGGACAGCCTTACCAAGAGACCCAGTACTTC.

The chain uses TRBV7-9 and TRBJ2-3, with D possibly matching TRBD2 (5 bases). V lost 4 bases to trimming and J lost 0 bases, with 17 bases between them. This CDR3 comprises 17 residues. Germline CDR1 is SEHNR and CDR2 is FQNEAQ (reference sequence). In DNA form, the CDR3 reads TGTGCCAGCAGCTCGGTGGCGGGCCTCCTTAGCACAGATACGCAGTATTTT. This encodes CASSSVAGLLSTDTQYF.

The chain recombines TRBV7-9 with TRBJ1-1, with TRBD1 as a possible D gene (5 bases). The CDR3 totals 14 residues. In germline, CDR1 is SEHNR, CDR2 FQNEAQ (reference sequence). Trimming took off 6 bases at V and 0 bases at J, with 11 bases between the two ends. This chain's CDR3 is CASSTGTMNTEAFF. The CDR3 DNA follows: TGTGCCAGCAGTACCGGGACGATGAACACTGAAGCTTTCTTT.

The chain combines TRBV6-2 or TRBV6-3 with TRBJ2-7; TRBD2 agrees at 14 bases. The CDR3 covers 15 residues. The J segment lost 4 bases and the V segment lost 5 bases, leaving 4 bases of the junction unmatched. The germline gives CDR1 MNHEY, CDR2 SVGEGT. The CDR3 sequence: CASSGLAGGQYEQYF. CDR3 nucleotide sequence: TGTGCCAGCAGTGGACTAGCGGGGGGCCAGTACGAGCAGTACTTC.

The J gene is TRBJ1-1, the V gene TRBV19; TRBD1 matches 10 bases. V shed 8 bases, J shed 5 bases, and the junction held 8 bases outside the gene matches. The CDR3 runs 14 residues. The germline CDR1 and CDR2 sequences are LNHDA and SQIVND (reference sequence). This CDR3 reads CASGWTGGETEAFF. The CDR3 bases are TGTGCCAGTGGGTGGACAGGGGGGGAAACTGAAGCTTTCTTT.

This chain links TRBV11-2 with TRBJ2-1; 7 bases are shared with TRBD1. Germline loops: CDR1 SGHAT, CDR2 FQNNGV. This CDR3 is built from 14 residues. After removal of 3 bases from V and 7 bases from J, the junction contained 6 bases not matched to a gene. CDR3 in DNA: TGTGCCAGCAGCTTGGGCGACAGGGTAAATGAGCAGTTCTTC. Translation: CASSLGDRVNEQFF.

The sample holds one count of this clone. This chain joins TRBV7-2 and TRBJ2-1; D gene unclear. V was clipped by 1 base and J by 8 bases, with 12 bases between them. Looked up from germline, CDR1 is SGHTA and CDR2 is FQGNSA. This CDR3 has 14 residues. CDR3 amino acids: CASSLGGDIHEQFF. The CDR3 nucleotides read TGTGCCAGCAGCTTAGGCGGCGACATCCATGAGCAGTTCTTC.

CDR3 nucleotides: TGTGCCAGCATTCCCCTGCGGTTCGGGGGCTATGGCTACACCTTC. It codes for CASIPLRFGGYGYTF. This sequence joins TRBV6-5 and TRBJ1-2; a possible D gene is TRBD1 (5 bases). V was cut by 7 bases and J by 4 bases, with 19 bases left in between. There are 15 residues in the CDR3. The germline V gene has CDR1 MNHEY and CDR2 SVGAGI.

The chain couples TRBV27 to TRBJ2-7; 7 bases line up with TRBD1. The CDR3 is 16 amino acids. Trimming took 2 bases from V and 2 from J; bases not matched to a gene: 9. The germline gives CDR1 MNHEY, CDR2 SMNVEV (reference sequence). CDR3 residues: CASSLSFGTAPYEQYF. CDR3 DNA: TGTGCCAGCAGTTTAAGTTTTGGGACAGCCCCCTACGAGCAGTACTTC.

The chain combines TRBV9 with TRBJ2-7, with D possibly TRBD2 on 6 matching bases. V lost 0 bases, J lost 3 bases, and 13 bases lay in between. The CDR3 runs 15 residues. Looked up from germline, CDR1 is SGDLS and CDR2 is YYNGEE. CDR3 sequence: CASSVEAGRSYEQYF. CDR3 bases: TGTGCCAGCAGCGTAGAGGCGGGGAGGAGCTACGAGCAGTACTTC.

The chain recombines TRBV4-3 with TRBJ2-1; maybe TRBD2 (5 bases). Germline V gives CDR1 LGHNA, CDR2 YSLEER. This CDR3 is built from 18 residues. V lost 1 base to trimming and J lost 2 bases, with 18 bases between them. The CDR3 is CASSQAMSVASPYNEQFF. The CDR3 nucleotides are TGCGCCAGCAGCCAAGCAATGTCCGTCGCTAGCCCCTACAATGAGCAGTTCTTC.

The chain links TRBV5-1 to TRBJ2-3, with 13 bases lining up with TRBD2. This CDR3 is built from 17 residues. The germline CDR1 and CDR2 sequences are SGHRS and YFSETQ. Trimming took 0 bases from V and 2 from J; bases not matched to a gene: 3. The CDR3 nucleotides are TGCGCCAGCAGCTTGGAGACTAGCGGGGGGCCCACAGATACGCAGTATTTT. This sequence encodes CASSLETSGGPTDTQYF.

This chain links TRBV5-1 with TRBJ2-1; D unresolved. The CDR3 totals 16 residues. CDR1 is SGHRS, CDR2 YFSETQ, per germline. The V gene lost 4 bases and the J gene lost 0 bases, with 14 bases spanning the gap. The CDR3 DNA follows: TGCGCCAGCAGCGTCCTGAGACCGTCCTCCTACAATGAGCAGTTCTTC. Translating it yields CASSVLRPSSYNEQFF.

The gene calls are TRBV2 and TRBJ2-5; weak D call: TRBD2 (6 bases). Per the germline V gene, CDR1 is SNHLY and CDR2 is FYNNEI. The CDR3 is 14 amino acids. Trimming removed 6 bases from V and 5 bases from J, with 16 bases in between. The CDR3 spells CASRGHPGVETQYF. CDR3 sequence (DNA): TGTGCCAGCAGGGGCCACCCGGGGGTCGAGACCCAGTACTTC.

The chain recombines TRBV10-3 with TRBJ2-3, with 9 positions matching TRBD2. Germline CDR1 and CDR2: ENHRY and SYGVKD. The CDR3 covers 16 residues. Losses at the gene ends were 3 bases for V and 0 bases for J; bases not matched to a gene: 4. The CDR3 region is CAISDSGGGSTDTQYF. The CDR3 nucleotides are TGTGCCATCAGTGATAGCGGGGGTGGCAGCACAGATACGCAGTATTTT.

The chain is built from TRBV15 and TRBJ1-2; D gene unclear. The ends were cut back, 0 bases at V and 5 bases at J, with 19 bases in the middle. This CDR3 has 17 residues. Per the germline V gene, CDR1 is LNHNV and CDR2 is YYDKDF (reference sequence). CDR3 coding DNA: TGTGCCACCAGCAGAGATCTGTACCTCGACGCCCGGTATGGCTACACCTTC. It translates to CATSRDLYLDARYGYTF.